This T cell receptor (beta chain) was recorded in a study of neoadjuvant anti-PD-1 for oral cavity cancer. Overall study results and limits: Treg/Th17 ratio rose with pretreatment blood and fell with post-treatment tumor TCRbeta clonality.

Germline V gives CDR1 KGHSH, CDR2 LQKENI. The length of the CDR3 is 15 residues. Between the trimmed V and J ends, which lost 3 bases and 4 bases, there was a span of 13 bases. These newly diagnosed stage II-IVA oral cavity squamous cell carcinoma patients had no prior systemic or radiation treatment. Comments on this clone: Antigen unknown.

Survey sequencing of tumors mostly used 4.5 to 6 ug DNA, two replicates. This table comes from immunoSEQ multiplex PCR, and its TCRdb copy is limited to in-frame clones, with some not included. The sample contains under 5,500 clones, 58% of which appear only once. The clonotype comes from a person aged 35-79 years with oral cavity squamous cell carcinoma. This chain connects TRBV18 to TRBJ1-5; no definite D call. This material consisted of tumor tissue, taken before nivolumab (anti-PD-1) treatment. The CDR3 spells CASSPGPRTNQPQHF. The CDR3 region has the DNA TGTGCCAGCTCACCTGGCCCACGGACGAATCAGCCCCAGCATTTT.